These 21 T cell receptor beta chains were all obtained from the same sample, sequenced in a study of T cell repertoires in cytomegalovirus infection (dated by TCRdb to between 2018 and 2021). Their antigens are not known. The treatment or condition label for this specimen denotes: in vitro stimulation with specific CMV peptide epitopes to enrich CMV-specific T cells. Instrument used: Illumina HiSeq 1500. TCRdb passed the public sequencing reads through fastp at Q25 and MiXCR, retaining productive beta sequences. CDR3 protein duplicates are merged, each entry listing the most common genes and DNA. The sample includes over 55,000 distinct CDR3 sequences, with 20% to 25% observed a single time. The ten largest clones capture under 85% of the sample. The material sequenced was CD8+ T cells from cultured PBMCs, taken from culture after CMV antigen stimulation. The receptor set was obtained from a human donor in good health (CMV status not recorded). Some clones in this sample may be carry-over from other donors' samples.

This clonotype was observed a few times. The chain employs TRBV28 and TRBJ2-7; possibly TRBD2 for D (5 bases). From germline, CDR1 is MDHEN and CDR2 SYDVKM. V was pared by 7 bases and J by 4 bases, with 20 bases between. CDR3 length: 15 amino acids. CDR3 bases: TGTGCCAGCAAGGCCGTCCGGGATACTATGTACGAGCAGTACTTC. This encodes CASKAVRDTMYEQYF.

This clonotype came up a few times. An end of the junction differs from the germline gene, which may be a read error. V gene TRBV12-3 or TRBV12-4 combines with J gene TRBJ2-5; the D is unclear. The CDR3 extends over 14 amino acids. CDR3 in amino acids: CANSLEVTIDAQYF. The CDR3 nucleotides are TGTGCCAACAGTTTAGAGGTGACCATAGACGCCCAGTACTTC.

V and J are TRBV12-3 or TRBV12-4 and TRBJ2-3; 8 bases match TRBD1. V gave up 4 bases and J gave up 4 bases; unmatched junction bases: 7. The CDR3 extends over 15 amino acids. The CDR3: CASSSRTGLPDTQYF. Written as DNA, the CDR3 is TGTGCCAGCAGTTCCCGGACAGGGTTGCCAGATACGCAGTATTTT.

The chain carries TRBV7-8 and TRBJ2-7; 8 bases are a match to TRBD1. Per germline, CDR1 SGHVS and CDR2 FQNEAQ. The CDR3 runs 14 residues. V lost 4 bases to trimming and J lost 2 bases; unmatched junction nucleotides: 4. CDR3 loop: CASSWRDRPYEQYF. CDR3 nucleotides: TGTGCCAGCAGCTGGAGGGACAGGCCCTACGAGCAGTACTTC.

The chain couples TRBV11-2 to TRBJ2-2; maybe TRBD1 (6 bases). V gave up 1 base and J gave up 4 bases, with 13 bases separating them. The CDR3 runs to 16 residues. CDR1 SGHAT and CDR2 FQNNGV come from the germline V gene. The CDR3 coding sequence is TGTGCCAGCAGCTTAGGACAGGAGCTTAGCACCGGGGAGCTGTTTTTT. Translation: CASSLGQELSTGELFF.

The sample holds a few counts of this clonotype. This rearrangement joins TRBV7-9 to TRBJ2-2, with D possibly TRBD1 on 5 matching bases. Germline-derived CDR1 and CDR2 are SEHNR and FQNEAQ (reference sequence). The CDR3 consists of 14 residues. V lost 5 bases and J 7 bases, leaving 14 bases between the germline ends. CDR3 sequence (DNA): TGTGCCAGCAGCCCCCGTGGGGCCGGCGGGGAGCTGTTTTTT. It codes for CASSPRGAGGELFF.

This clonotype was picked up a small number of times. This chain links TRBV27 with TRBJ1-6, with TRBD1 identical over 8 bases. Germline V gene data show CDR1 as MNHEY and CDR2 as SMNVEV (reference sequence). The CDR3 is 15 amino acids. V lost 1 base and J lost 7; bases outside the gene matches: 3. The CDR3 region has the DNA TGTGCCAGCAGTTTATTACAGGGGGGCAATTCACCCCTCCACTTT. The encoded protein is CASSLLQGGNSPLHF.

The genes are TRBV2 and TRBJ1-2; D is unresolved. Between the trimmed V and J ends, which lost 0 bases and 6 bases, there was a span of 14 bases. The CDR3 consists of 15 residues. Germline V lookup: CDR1 SNHLY, CDR2 FYNNEI. The DNA of the CDR3 is TGTGCCAGCAGTGAAGCAAAGGAAGAGAGGGATGGCTACACCTTC. Protein: CASSEAKEERDGYTF. The complete variable domain, with remaining parts taken from reference TRBV2 and TRBJ1-2, reads EPEVTQTPSHQVTQMGQEVILRCVPISNHLYFYWYRQILGQKVEFLVSFYNNEISEKSEIFDDQFSVERPDGSNFTLKIRSTKLEDSAMYFCASSEAKEERDGYTFGSGTRLTVV.

This clonotype was observed a handful of times. The V call is TRBV4-1, the J call TRBJ2-5; a weak D match, TRBD2 (6 bases). CDR3 length equals 14 residues. Trimming removed 2 bases at V and 5 bases at J, with 12 bases between. CDR1 is MGHRA, CDR2 YSYEKL, per germline. CDR3 sequence: CASSQLRGMETQYF. As DNA, the CDR3 is TGCGCCAGCAGCCAACTCCGGGGGATGGAGACCCAGTACTTC.

This clonotype has a handful of counts. This chain joins TRBV11-2 and TRBJ1-1; D uncertain. Germline V gene data show CDR1 as SGHAT and CDR2 as FQNNGV. The CDR3 loop spans 15 amino acids. Deletions cut 1 base from V and 5 bases from J, with 14 bases between. The CDR3, as DNA: TGTGCCAGCAGCTTAGTTCTGCAAGGGAAGACTGAAGCTTTCTTT. It specifies CASSLVLQGKTEAFF.

J is TRBJ1-2 and V is TRBV6-2 or TRBV6-3; 7 bases align to TRBD1. This CDR3 region has 17 residues. Germline loops: CDR1 MNHEY, CDR2 SVGEGT. V trimming: 7 bases; J trimming: 4 bases; junction bases outside the gene matches: 18. For the CDR3, the DNA is TGTGCCAGCACCCCGCGTGAGGGACAGTGGAGCATCTATGGCTACACCTTC. Its protein is CASTPREGQWSIYGYTF.

There are a few counts of this clonotype. The CDR3 is CASSPGVSRREQYF. CDR3 coding DNA: TGTGCCAGCAGCCCCGGAGTCAGCCGACGCGAGCAGTACTTC. The chain recombines TRBV7-9 with TRBJ2-7; D gene uncertain. Trimming took 5 bases from V and 6 from J, leaving 17 bases between them. CDR1 and CDR2 from the germline V gene are SEHNR and FQNEAQ (reference sequence). The CDR3 covers 14 residues.

This clonotype turned up a few times. CDR3 nucleotides: TGTGCCTGCCCCGCGCCCGGACTTACCAACACAGATACGCAGTATTTT. It encodes CACPAPGLTNTDTQYF. V is TRBV30 and J is TRBJ2-3; D perhaps matches TRBD2 (5 bases). The CDR3 spans 16 residues. Trimming took 6 bases from V and 2 from J, leaving 21 bases between them. Looked up from germline, CDR1 is GTSNPN and CDR2 is SVGIG (reference sequence).

This clonotype turned up a few times. This chain links TRBV4-1 with TRBJ1-1; D uncertain. V was clipped by 2 bases and J by 0 bases, with 16 bases between them. The germline V gene encodes CDR1 MGHRA and CDR2 YSYEKL. The CDR3 loop spans 17 amino acids. The CDR3 region is CASSQSPGSILNTEAFF. In DNA, the CDR3 is TGCGCCAGCAGCCAATCCCCGGGTTCGATACTGAACACTGAAGCTTTCTTT.

This clonotype appeared a single time. CDR3 protein: CASSYGQGITEAFF. The CDR3 DNA is TGTGCCAGCAGTTACGGACAGGGAATCACTGAAGCTTTCTTT. The chain employs TRBV12-3 or TRBV12-4 and TRBJ1-1, with 8 bases matching TRBD1. This CDR3 comprises 14 residues. V dropped 4 bases and J dropped 4; count of bases not matched to a gene: 5.

The chain employs TRBV27 and TRBJ1-2, with 10 nucleotides matching TRBD1. V was clipped by 8 bases and J by 2 bases; unmatched bases: 14. CDR1 and CDR2 from the germline V gene are MNHEY and SMNVEV (reference sequence). The CDR3 is 17 residues long. The CDR3, as DNA: TGTGCCAGCCTCGGTGGGGGACAGGGGCACGGGAACTATGGCTACACCTTC. Its translation: CASLGGGQGHGNYGYTF.

This clonotype was counted many times. The CDR3 bases are TGTGCCAGCAGCCAAGGACTAGCGGAACACAATGAGCAGTTCTTC. This encodes CASSQGLAEHNEQFF. The chain carries TRBV7-3 and TRBJ2-1; 10 bases fit TRBD2. From germline, CDR1 is SGHTA and CDR2 FQGTGA. V was clipped by 5 bases and J by 5 bases; unmatched bases: 6. The CDR3 is made up of 15 amino acids.

The chain joins TRBV6-8 to TRBJ1-4, with D possibly matching TRBD1 (5 bases). Per the germline V gene, CDR1 is MNHGY and CDR2 is SAAAGT. This CDR3 is built from 14 residues. Trimming stripped 7 bases from V and 7 bases from J, with 16 bases between. The CDR3 DNA reads as TGTGCCAGCACCGGGGGGGACGGGACTGAAAAACTGTTTTTT. This sequence encodes CASTGGDGTEKLFF.

This clonotype occurred a few times. The rearrangement joins TRBV12-3 or TRBV12-4 to TRBJ2-1, with D tentatively TRBD2 (5 bases). Trimming left V 1 base short and J 6 bases short, with 16 bases between. This CDR3 has 16 amino acids. For the CDR3, the DNA is TGTGCCAGCAGTTTAGAACCGGGGTACAGTTCCAATGAGCAGTTCTTC. As protein: CASSLEPGYSSNEQFF.

J is TRBJ1-5 and V is TRBV28; 7 bases are shared with TRBD1. Losses at the gene ends were 4 bases for V and 9 bases for J; bases not matched to a gene: 12. The CDR3 spans 15 residues. Germline CDR1 and CDR2: MDHEN and SYDVKM. As DNA, the CDR3 is TGTGCCAGCAGTTGGGACAGTACCTGGGATCGGCCCCAGCATTTT. Amino acids: CASSWDSTWDRPQHF.

The rearrangement joins TRBV7-6 to TRBJ2-7; D unresolved. Germline assignment: CDR1 SGHVS and CDR2 FNYEAQ. V lost 1 base to trimming and J lost 7 bases, with 14 bases between them. The CDR3 contains 14 residues. As DNA, the CDR3 is TGTGCCAGCAGCTTAGAAGGCAGGTTGAGGGAGCAGTACTTC. Encoded protein: CASSLEGRLREQYF.